The 6 T cell receptor beta chains below all came from one sample that was sequenced in a study of blood T cell repertoires in COVID-19. The table came from immunoSEQ multiplex PCR; TCRdb's copy has only in-frame clones and leaves some out. The sample has about 320,000 clones; roughly 85% are singletons. The specimen sequenced was PBMCs or T cells enriched from blood (not recorded which). These receptor sequences come from a woman in her twenties or thirties who had recovered from COVID-19.

The sample holds one count of this clone. The rearrangement links TRBV6-1 to TRBJ1-2; D ambiguous. The germline V gene encodes CDR1 MNHNS and CDR2 SASEGT. The CDR3 is 12 residues long. The V end lost 1 base, the J end lost 4 bases, and 4 bases lay between the germline ends. In DNA, the CDR3 is TGTGCCAGCAGTGAAGGGCCCTATGGCTACACCTTC. The encoded protein is CASSEGPYGYTF.

The rearrangement uses TRBV27 and TRBJ1-2, with D unclear. The length of the CDR3 is 17 residues. Germline V gene lookup returns CDR1 MNHEY and CDR2 SMNVEV (reference sequence). V lost 3 bases, J lost 2 bases, and 19 bases lay in between. The CDR3 protein is CASSFLPSGIVNYGYTF. The CDR3 DNA reads as TGTGCCAGCAGTTTTCTCCCATCCGGGATCGTAAACTATGGCTACACCTTC.

The V gene is TRBV7-9, the J gene TRBJ2-1; 10 bases line up with TRBD1. The V gene's germline CDR1 is SEHNR and CDR2 FQNEAQ (reference sequence). This CDR3 is 17 amino acids long. The trim removed 1 base at V and 7 bases at J, leaving 10 bases unmatched. In DNA, the CDR3 is TGTGCCAGCAGCTTAGAGGGCGGGGGACAGGGGATGAATGAGCAGTTCTTC. This encodes CASSLEGGGQGMNEQFF.

This chain connects TRBV3-1 (or the pseudogene TRBV3-2) to TRBJ1-2; maybe TRBD1 (5 bases). This CDR3 has 15 residues. The V end was cut by 0 bases, the J end by 2 bases, with 10 bases between. Germline loops: CDR1 LGHDT, CDR2 YNNKEL (reference sequence). CDR3 nucleotide sequence: TGTGCCAGCAGCCAAGATCTGACAGTCAACTATGGCTACACCTTC. Translated: CASSQDLTVNYGYTF.

The CDR3 protein is CASSSISSRGRGELFF. In nucleotides, the CDR3 is TGTGCCAGCAGCTCGATTTCTAGCCGGGGGAGGGGGGAGCTGTTTTTT. The chain uses TRBV11-2 and TRBJ2-2; perhaps TRBD2 as D (6 bases). The CDR3 runs 16 residues. Trimming removed 4 bases from V and 8 bases from J, with 20 bases in between. Germline V CDR1 and CDR2: SGHAT, FQNNGV. Together with reference TRBV11-2 and TRBJ2-2, the CDR3 gives the full variable domain: EAGVAQSPRYKIIEKRQSVAFWCNPISGHATLYWYQQILGQGPKLLIQFQNNGVVDDSQLPKDRFSAERLKGVDSTLKIQPAKLEDSAVYLCASSSISSRGRGELFFGEGSRLTVL.

This clone was observed once. The gene calls are TRBV6-1 and TRBJ2-3, with D uncertain. The CDR3 is made up of 12 amino acids. From germline, CDR1 is MNHNS and CDR2 SASEGT. Trimming shortened V by 3 bases and J by 6 bases, and 7 bases separated the two germline ends. CDR3 residues: CASSEHWDTQYF. DNA of the CDR3: TGTGCCAGCAGTGAGCACTGGGATACGCAGTATTTT.